The next 12 T cell receptor beta chains were all read from a single sample in a study of cytomegalovirus exposure and HLA in healthy donors. Primers for the PCR totalled 60 Vbeta and 13 Jbeta. Method: immunoSEQ multiplex PCR; TCRdb's copy keeps in-frame clones and lacks some. The table shows approximately 110,000 clones, with about 78% occurring only once. The sample consisted of PBMCs. The receptor source for this set is a woman in her thirties or forties in good health and CMV-seropositive.

The chain links TRBV5-4 to TRBJ1-1; D gene ambiguous. This CDR3 has 13 amino acids. The germline CDR1 and CDR2 sequences are SGHNT and YYREEE (reference sequence). The V end lost 2 bases, the J end lost 2 bases, and 7 bases lay between the germline ends. This CDR3 is CASSLLLNTEAFF. CDR3 DNA: TGTGCCAGCAGCTTACTACTTAACACTGAAGCTTTCTTT. The full variable domain, completed using reference TRBV5-4 and TRBJ1-1, is ETGVTQSPTHLIKTRGQQVTLRCSSQSGHNTVSWYQQALGQGPQFIFQYYREEENGRGNFPPRFSGLQFPNYSSELNVNALELDDSALYLCASSLLLNTEAFFGQGTRLTVV.

The chain employs TRBV29-1 and TRBJ2-7; TRBD1 is a possible D gene (7 bases). The germline gives CDR1 SQVTM, CDR2 ANQGSEA. V shed 0 bases and J shed 2 bases, with 11 bases lying between them. This CDR3 comprises 14 residues. The CDR3 here is CSVEDRGATYEQYF. The CDR3 DNA reads as TGCAGCGTTGAAGACAGGGGGGCTACCTACGAGCAGTACTTC.

This clone showed up just a few times. The chain combines TRBV4-1 with TRBJ2-2; 7 nucleotides agree with TRBD1. CDR1 is MGHRA and CDR2 is YSYEKL in the germline V gene. After removal of 3 bases from V and 3 bases from J, the junction contained 4 bases not matched to a gene. The CDR3 is 15 amino acids. The CDR3 protein is CASSQPGTDTGELFF. CDR3 nucleotides: TGCGCCAGCAGCCAGCCCGGGACAGACACCGGGGAGCTGTTTTTT.

As regards this clone: Relative to the germline gene, one junction end is altered; a read error may explain this. The chain joins TRBV7-9 to TRBJ2-1, with 9 nucleotides matching TRBD2. Germline CDR1 is SEHNR and CDR2 is FQNEAQ (reference sequence). The CDR3 runs to 11 residues. The CDR3 DNA is TGCAGCGGGGGGTCGTACAATGAGCAGTTCTTC. It is translated as CSGGSYNEQFF.

This clone was picked up one time. The CDR3 DNA follows: TGTGCCAGCTCATCGTCCGGACAGGGGGGCGAAAAACTGTTTTTT. Amino acids: CASSSSGQGGEKLFF. V is TRBV18 and J is TRBJ1-4, with 10 bases identical to TRBD1. V lost 5 bases to trimming and J lost 8 bases; unmatched junction nucleotides: 8. The germline gives CDR1 KGHSH, CDR2 LQKENI. The CDR3 runs to 15 residues.

This chain uses TRBV15 with TRBJ2-7; D gene ambiguous. Germline CDR1 reads LNHNV; CDR2 reads YYDKDF (reference sequence). The V end was cut by 0 bases, the J end by 6 bases, with 9 bases between. This CDR3 contains 13 residues. The CDR3 DNA reads TGTGCCACCAGCAGAGATGTCCGGGTCGAGCAGTACTTC. Translated: CATSRDVRVEQYF.

The V gene is TRBV4-3, the J gene TRBJ2-7; unclear D gene. V lost 0 bases, J lost 6 bases, and 9 bases lay in between. CDR3 size: 13 residues. Germline V gene data show CDR1 as LGHNA and CDR2 as YSLEER. CDR3 DNA: TGCGCCAGCAGCCAAGATCCTAGAGGCGAGCAGTACTTC. Amino acid sequence: CASSQDPRGEQYF.

This clone was found once. The chain links TRBV19 to TRBJ1-1; possibly TRBD1 for D (6 bases). Looked up from germline, CDR1 is LNHDA and CDR2 is SQIVND (reference sequence). CDR3 length: 16 residues. V gave up 7 bases and J gave up 8 bases, with 26 bases separating them. CDR3 DNA: TGTGCCAGTAACAGGCTACGGGCGGACAGCGGTGGGGAAGCTTTCTTT. It codes for CASNRLRADSGGEAFF.

This CDR3 is CASSPPDRTYEQYF. In nucleotides, the CDR3 is TGTGCCAGCTCACCACCGGACAGGACCTACGAGCAGTACTTC. The chain is built from TRBV18 and TRBJ2-7, with 7 nucleotides matching TRBD1. Germline trimming cut 0 bases from V and 2 bases from J; bases unmatched to any gene: 1. Germline V lookup: CDR1 KGHSH, CDR2 LQKENI. The CDR3 runs to 14 residues.

The J gene is TRBJ1-1, the V gene TRBV28; possible D gene TRBD1, 5 bases. The CDR3 consists of 14 residues. Germline values: CDR1 MDHEN, CDR2 SYDVKM. Between the trimmed V and J ends, which lost 3 bases and 4 bases, there was a span of 12 bases. The CDR3 protein is CASSLTALTTEAFF. The CDR3 coding sequence is TGTGCCAGCAGTTTGACAGCCCTGACCACTGAAGCTTTCTTT.

A few counts support this clone. J is TRBJ2-4 and V is TRBV4-3, with TRBD2 as a possible D gene (5 bases). The CDR3 sequence is 15 residues long. Germline values: CDR1 LGHNA, CDR2 YSLEER. V was cut by 4 bases and J by 7 bases, with 17 bases left in between. The CDR3: CASSPRVGPGNIQYF. The CDR3, as DNA: TGCGCCAGCAGCCCTCGGGTGGGCCCGGGGAACATTCAGTACTTC.

The table lists this clone with a count of one. The chain recombines TRBV23-1 with TRBJ1-1, with 8 nucleotides matching TRBD1. TRBV23-1 falls under the ORF class, with uncertain function. V gave up 2 bases and J gave up 4 bases; unmatched junction bases: 3. The CDR3 extends over 14 amino acids. The CDR3 spells CASSQQGAGTEAFF. For the CDR3, the DNA is TGCGCCAGCAGTCAACAGGGGGCTGGCACTGAAGCTTTCTTT.